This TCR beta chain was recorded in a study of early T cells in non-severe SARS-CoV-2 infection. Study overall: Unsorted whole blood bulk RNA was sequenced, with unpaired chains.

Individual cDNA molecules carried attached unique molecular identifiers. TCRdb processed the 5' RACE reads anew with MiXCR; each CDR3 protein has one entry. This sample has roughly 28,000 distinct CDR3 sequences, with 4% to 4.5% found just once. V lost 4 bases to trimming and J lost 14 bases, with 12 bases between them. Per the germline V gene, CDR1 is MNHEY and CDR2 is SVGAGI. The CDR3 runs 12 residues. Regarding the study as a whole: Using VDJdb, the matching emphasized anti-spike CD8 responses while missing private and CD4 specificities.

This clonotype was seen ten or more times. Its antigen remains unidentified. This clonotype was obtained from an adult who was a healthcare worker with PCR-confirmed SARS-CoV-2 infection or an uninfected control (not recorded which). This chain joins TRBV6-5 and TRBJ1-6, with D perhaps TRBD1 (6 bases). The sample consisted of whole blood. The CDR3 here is CASSSPKGALHF. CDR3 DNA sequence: TGTGCCAGCAGTTCACCTAAGGGGGCCCTCCACTTT.